A selection of T cell receptor beta chains follows, all from one sample in a study of cytomegalovirus exposure and HLA in healthy donors. Data came from immunoSEQ multiplex PCR; TCRdb stores just in-frame clones and leaves some out. The repertoire consists of approximately 150,000 clones, with around 80% occurring once and the leading ten covering under 6%. Material for sequencing was PBMCs. The receptors originated from a man aged 25-45 years in good health and CMV-seronegative. The CDR3 runs from the conserved cysteine through the conserved F or W. D genes are given only for firm matches.

>-|TRBV7-9|TRBJ1-1
CASSPRTDEAFF
>-|TRBV19|TRBJ1-2
CASQGTGGYTF
>TRBD2|TRBV30|TRBJ2-7
CAWSPRLAGGPYEQYF
>TRBD2|TRBV27|TRBJ2-3
CASSWGGRGTDTQYF
>TRBD1|TRBV7-2|TRBJ2-1
CASSLTATGADNEQFF
>TRBD1|TRBV6-5|TRBJ1-1
CASSSTQGGGSEAFF
>TRBD1|TRBV29-1|TRBJ2-1
CSVEPGTGGFREFF
>-|TRBV11-2|TRBJ1-1
CASSLVSGSTRF
>TRBD1|TRBV7-9|TRBJ1-3
CASSPRTGEEVNTIYF
>TRBD2|TRBV6-1|TRBJ2-1
CASNGLADYNEQFF
>-|TRBV27|TRBJ1-1
CASSFGNMNTEAFF
>-|TRBV30|TRBJ2-7
CAWTPGAARREQYF
>TRBD1|TRBV7-9|TRBJ2-3
CSSSLMGTGTDTQYF
>-|TRBV7-2|TRBJ1-1
CASSFERATEAFF
>-|TRBV6-5|TRBJ2-7
CASSQGQTYEQYF